This TCR beta chain came from a study of T cell responses to AZD1222 COVID-19 vaccine. For the study at large: Pooled together were second doses at about 4 or about 12 weeks.

Points on this clone: Its target is unknown.

CDR3 size: 16 residues. Germline V CDR1 and CDR2: SGHTS, YDEGEE. The germline V and J ends were trimmed by 3 bases and 1 base, with 14 bases remaining between them. General study points: Scientists sampled the repertoires only once the peak T cell response had passed. Nearly half of spike-specific TCRs reportedly target unmutated variant regions.

This table comes from immunoSEQ multiplex PCR, and its TCRdb copy is limited to in-frame clones, with some not included. Of under 200,000 clones listed, approximately 91% are singletons. The rearrangement uses TRBV5-8 and TRBJ1-5; D is possibly TRBD1 (6 bases). The source of this sequence is an adult in good health. The sequencing used peripheral blood, collected on day 0 of AZD1222 vaccination. CDR3 coding DNA: TGTGCCAGCAGCTCATCGGGGGCGGAAAGCAATCAGCCCCAGCATTTT. The encoded protein is CASSSSGAESNQPQHF.